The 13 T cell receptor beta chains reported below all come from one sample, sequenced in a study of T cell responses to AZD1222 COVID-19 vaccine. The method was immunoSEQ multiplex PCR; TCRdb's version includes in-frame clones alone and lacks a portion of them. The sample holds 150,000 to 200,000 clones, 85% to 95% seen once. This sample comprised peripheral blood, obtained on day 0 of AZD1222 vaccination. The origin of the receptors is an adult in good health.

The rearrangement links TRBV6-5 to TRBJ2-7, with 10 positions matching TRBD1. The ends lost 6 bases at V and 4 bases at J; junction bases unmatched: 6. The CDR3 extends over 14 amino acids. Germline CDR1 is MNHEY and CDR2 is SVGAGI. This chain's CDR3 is CASRTGGSIYEQYF. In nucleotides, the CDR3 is TGTGCCAGCAGGACAGGGGGCAGTATTTACGAGCAGTACTTC.

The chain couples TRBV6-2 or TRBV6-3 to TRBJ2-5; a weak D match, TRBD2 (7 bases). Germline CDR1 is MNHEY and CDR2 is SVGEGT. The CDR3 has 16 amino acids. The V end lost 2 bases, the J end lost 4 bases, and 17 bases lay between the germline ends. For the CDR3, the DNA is TGTGCCAGCAGTTACGACGGGGGGCCGTTTTTAGAGACCCAGTACTTC. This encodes CASSYDGGPFLETQYF.

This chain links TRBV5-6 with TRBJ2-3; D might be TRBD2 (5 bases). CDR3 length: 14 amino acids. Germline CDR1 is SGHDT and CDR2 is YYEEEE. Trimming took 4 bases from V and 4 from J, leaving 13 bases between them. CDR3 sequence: CASSSLGLPDTQYF. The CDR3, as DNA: TGTGCCAGCAGCAGCTTAGGACTTCCAGATACGCAGTATTTT.

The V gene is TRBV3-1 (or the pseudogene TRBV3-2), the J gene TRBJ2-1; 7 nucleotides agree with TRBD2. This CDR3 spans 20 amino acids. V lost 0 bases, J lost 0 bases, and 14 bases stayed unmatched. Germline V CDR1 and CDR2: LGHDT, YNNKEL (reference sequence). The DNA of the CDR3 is TGTGCCAGCAGCCAAGATTCCGGCCTAGCGGCCACTAGCTCCTACAATGAGCAGTTCTTC. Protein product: CASSQDSGLAATSSYNEQFF.

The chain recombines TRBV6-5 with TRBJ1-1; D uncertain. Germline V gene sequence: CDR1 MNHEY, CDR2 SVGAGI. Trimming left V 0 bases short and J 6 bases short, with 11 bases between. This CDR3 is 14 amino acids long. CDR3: CASSYSTLGSEAFF. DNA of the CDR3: TGTGCCAGCAGTTACTCGACCCTAGGCTCTGAAGCTTTCTTT.

CDR3 sequence reads: CASGFAGGNTEAFF. In DNA form, the CDR3 reads TGTGCTAGTGGTTTCGCCGGGGGGAACACTGAAGCTTTCTTT. The chain couples TRBV12-5 to TRBJ1-1, with D possibly being TRBD1 (5 bases). The CDR3 sequence is 14 residues long. Germline V lookup: CDR1 LGHNT, CDR2 FRNRAP. Trimming stripped 3 bases from V and 1 base from J, with 9 bases between.

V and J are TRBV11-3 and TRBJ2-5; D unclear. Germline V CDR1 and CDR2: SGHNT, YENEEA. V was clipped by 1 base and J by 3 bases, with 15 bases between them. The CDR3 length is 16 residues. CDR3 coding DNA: TGTGCCAGCAGCTTAGGGGTCGGATTCGTTGAAGAGACCCAGTACTTC. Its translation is CASSLGVGFVEETQYF.

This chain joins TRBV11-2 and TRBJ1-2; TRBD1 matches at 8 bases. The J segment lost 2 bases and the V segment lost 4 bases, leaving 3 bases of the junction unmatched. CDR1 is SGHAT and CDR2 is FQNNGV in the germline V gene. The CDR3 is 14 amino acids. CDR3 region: CASSSRTGNYGYTF. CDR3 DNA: TGTGCCAGCAGCTCACGGACAGGGAACTATGGCTACACCTTC.

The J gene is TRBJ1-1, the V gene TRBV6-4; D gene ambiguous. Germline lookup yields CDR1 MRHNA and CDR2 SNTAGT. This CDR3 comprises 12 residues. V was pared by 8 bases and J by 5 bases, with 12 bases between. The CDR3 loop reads CASEWYGTEAFF. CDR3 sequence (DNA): TGTGCCAGCGAGTGGTATGGGACTGAAGCTTTCTTT.

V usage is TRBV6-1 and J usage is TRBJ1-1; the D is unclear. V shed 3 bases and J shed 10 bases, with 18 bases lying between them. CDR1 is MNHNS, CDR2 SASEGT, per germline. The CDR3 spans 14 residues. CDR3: CASSDWTRTPRAFF. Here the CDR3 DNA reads TGTGCCAGCAGTGATTGGACCAGAACCCCTCGAGCTTTCTTT.

The CDR3 sequence is CASSYSGTANVEQFF. In nucleotides, the CDR3 is TGTGCCAGCAGTTACAGCGGGACGGCTAATGTTGAGCAGTTCTTC. This chain joins TRBV6-5 and TRBJ2-1; 7 bases are shared with TRBD2. The germline V gene encodes CDR1 MNHEY and CDR2 SVGAGI. Trimming took 2 bases from V and 9 from J; bases not matched to a gene: 10. This CDR3 has 15 amino acids.

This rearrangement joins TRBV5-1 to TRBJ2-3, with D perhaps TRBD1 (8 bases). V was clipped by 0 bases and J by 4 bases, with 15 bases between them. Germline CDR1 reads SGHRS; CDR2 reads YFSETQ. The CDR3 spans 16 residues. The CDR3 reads CASSLVTGGAADTQYF. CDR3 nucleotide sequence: TGCGCCAGCAGCTTGGTAACAGGGGGGGCGGCAGATACGCAGTATTTT. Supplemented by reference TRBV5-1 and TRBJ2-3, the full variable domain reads KAGVTQTPRYLIKTRGQQVTLSCSPISGHRSVSWYQQTPGQGLQFLFEYFSETQRNKGNFPGRFSGRQFSNSRSEMNVSTLELGDSALYLCASSLVTGGAADTQYFGPGTRLTVL.

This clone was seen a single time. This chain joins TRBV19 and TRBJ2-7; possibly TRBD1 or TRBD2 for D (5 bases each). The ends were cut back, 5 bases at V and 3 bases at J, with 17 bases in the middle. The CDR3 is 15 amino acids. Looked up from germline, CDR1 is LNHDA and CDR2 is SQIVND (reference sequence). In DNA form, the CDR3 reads TGTGCCAGTAGTCCTTCTGTAGGGACCGGCTACGAGCAGTACTTC. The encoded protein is CASSPSVGTGYEQYF.